A single T cell receptor (beta chain) is shown here with its context. The antigen this receptor binds is unknown. Base qualities are not provided; no much larger clone lies one nucleotide away. Measured from the cysteine to the phenylalanine, the CDR3 is 13 residues long. CDR3 DNA is the only sequence kept; it has 39 bases, read in frame from the first base. Deletion took 10 bases off V and 4 bases off J, with a span of 16 bases between the germline ends. The germline V gene (reference sequence) provides CDR1 LNHDA and CDR2 SQIVND. This sample is part of a study of T cell changes during pregnancy in multiple sclerosis (dated by TCRdb to the late 2010s). Regarding the complete study: The study examined how the T cell repertoire changed over the course of pregnancy in women with multiple sclerosis.

Receptors were amplified or captured by the immunoSEQ multiplex PCR assay. TCRdb mirrors the immuneACCESS table, restricted to in-frame sequences. Some clones are absent from its copies; in checked studies, under half trace to an unresolved V gene, and the reason for the others is unknown. This sample comprises about 47,000 clones, roughly nine tenths of them detected only once. The top ten clonotypes cover 6.5% to 9.5% of the sample. This clonotype was obtained from a female donor with multiple sclerosis, enrolled in a pregnancy study. The sequence joins TRBV19 to TRBJ1-1, and perhaps TRBD1 as D gene, on 6 matching bases. The sample in question was CD8+ T cells from peripheral blood mononuclear cells, obtained in the second trimester of pregnancy. The CDR3 here reads CATKQGPGTEAFF. The nucleotides are TGTGCCACTAAACAGGGCCCGGGCACTGAAGCTTTCTTT.